The 8 T cell receptor beta chains in this list originate from one sample, sequenced in a study of cytomegalovirus exposure and HLA in healthy donors. PCR was performed using 60 Vbeta and 13 Jbeta primers. The protocol was immunoSEQ multiplex PCR, while the TCRdb copy is restricted to in-frame clones and leaves out a portion. The profile shows approximately 100,000 clones, around 82% of them singletons. The sample consisted of PBMCs. These receptors were collected from a woman aged 40-49 years in good health and CMV-seronegative.

The chain uses TRBV2 and TRBJ2-7; a possible D gene is TRBD2 (5 bases). In germline, CDR1 is SNHLY, CDR2 FYNNEI. V lost 2 bases to trimming and J lost 3 bases, with 14 bases between them. The CDR3 is made up of 15 amino acids. In DNA, the CDR3 is TGTGCCAGCAGTGAAAATTTAGACTACCACTACGAGCAGTACTTC. Protein sequence: CASSENLDYHYEQYF. The full variable domain, its missing parts supplied by reference TRBV2 and TRBJ2-7, is EPEVTQTPSHQVTQMGQEVILRCVPISNHLYFYWYRQILGQKVEFLVSFYNNEISEKSEIFDDQFSVERPDGSNFTLKIRSTKLEDSAMYFCASSENLDYHYEQYFGPGTRLTVT.

This clone was detected once. The chain employs TRBV9 and TRBJ2-7, with 9 bases aligning to TRBD1. The V segment lost 0 bases and the J segment 5 bases; nucleotides outside the gene matches: 3. The CDR3 runs 14 residues. Germline values: CDR1 SGDLS, CDR2 YYNGEE. The CDR3 DNA follows: TGTGCCAGCAGCGTAGGGGACAGGGAGAACGAGCAGTACTTC. This sequence encodes CASSVGDRENEQYF. The variable domain in full, with the rest retrieved from reference TRBV9 and TRBJ2-7, is DSGVTQTPKHLITATGQRVTLRCSPRSGDLSVYWYQQSLDQGLQFLIQYYNGEERAKGNILERFSAQQFPDLHSELNLSSLELGDSALYFCASSVGDRENEQYFGPGTRLTVT.

The rearrangement uses TRBV19 and TRBJ1-2; possible D gene TRBD1, 5 bases. Per the germline V gene, CDR1 is LNHDA and CDR2 is SQIVND (reference sequence). This CDR3 is 11 amino acids long. The V end was cut by 3 bases, the J end by 8 bases, with 7 bases between. The CDR3 is CASSIGGGYTF. The CDR3, as DNA: TGTGCCAGTAGTATCGGGGGAGGCTACACCTTC.

The chain carries TRBV27 and TRBJ1-6; the match to TRBD1 covers 7 bases. V was clipped by 6 bases and J by 4 bases; unmatched bases: 15. CDR1 MNHEY and CDR2 SMNVEV come from the germline V gene (reference sequence). The CDR3 runs to 18 residues. DNA of the CDR3: TGTGCCAGCAGCCTTTATAAGACAGGGATGGGATATAATTCACCCCTCCACTTT. It codes for CASSLYKTGMGYNSPLHF.

A few counts support this clone. The V call is TRBV9, the J call TRBJ2-5, with TRBD2 as a possible D gene (5 bases). V was clipped by 0 bases and J by 3 bases, with 12 bases between them. Germline values: CDR1 SGDLS, CDR2 YYNGEE. This CDR3 contains 15 residues. This chain's CDR3 is CASSVARGSKETQYF. The CDR3 nucleotides are TGTGCCAGCAGCGTAGCTCGAGGGAGCAAAGAGACCCAGTACTTC.

The V and J genes are TRBV2 and TRBJ1-6, with D possibly matching TRBD1 (6 bases). Germline CDR1 is SNHLY and CDR2 is FYNNEI. The V end was cut by 6 bases, the J end by 9 bases, with 9 bases between. The CDR3 is 12 amino acids. Here the CDR3 DNA reads TGTGCCAGCAGAACAGGGTTTTCACCCCTCCACTTT. Protein product: CASRTGFSPLHF.

The sample holds a few counts of this clone. This chain uses TRBV4-3 with TRBJ2-2, with no clear D. V was shortened by 5 bases and J by 4 bases, with 14 bases between the two germline ends. The V gene's germline CDR1 is LGHNA and CDR2 YSLEER. The CDR3 spans 15 residues. The DNA for the CDR3 is TGCGCCAGCAGCAGTTCATCAGGTATCACCGGGGAGCTGTTTTTT. Amino acid sequence: CASSSSSGITGELFF.

CDR3: CASSFGLRDNQPQHF. The CDR3 bases are TGTGCCAGCAGCTTCGGGTTACGAGACAATCAGCCCCAGCATTTT. This chain uses TRBV5-6 with TRBJ1-5; D gene uncertain. Trimming cost V 2 bases and J 3 bases, with 12 bases left between them. CDR3 length: 15 amino acids. Germline CDR1 reads SGHDT; CDR2 reads YYEEEE. The full variable domain, its missing parts supplied by reference TRBV5-6 and TRBJ1-5, is DAGVTQSPTHLIKTRGQQVTLRCSPKSGHDTVSWYQQALGQGPQFIFQYYEEEERQRGNFPDRFSGHQFPNYSSELNVNALLLGDSALYLCASSFGLRDNQPQHFGDGTRLSIL.